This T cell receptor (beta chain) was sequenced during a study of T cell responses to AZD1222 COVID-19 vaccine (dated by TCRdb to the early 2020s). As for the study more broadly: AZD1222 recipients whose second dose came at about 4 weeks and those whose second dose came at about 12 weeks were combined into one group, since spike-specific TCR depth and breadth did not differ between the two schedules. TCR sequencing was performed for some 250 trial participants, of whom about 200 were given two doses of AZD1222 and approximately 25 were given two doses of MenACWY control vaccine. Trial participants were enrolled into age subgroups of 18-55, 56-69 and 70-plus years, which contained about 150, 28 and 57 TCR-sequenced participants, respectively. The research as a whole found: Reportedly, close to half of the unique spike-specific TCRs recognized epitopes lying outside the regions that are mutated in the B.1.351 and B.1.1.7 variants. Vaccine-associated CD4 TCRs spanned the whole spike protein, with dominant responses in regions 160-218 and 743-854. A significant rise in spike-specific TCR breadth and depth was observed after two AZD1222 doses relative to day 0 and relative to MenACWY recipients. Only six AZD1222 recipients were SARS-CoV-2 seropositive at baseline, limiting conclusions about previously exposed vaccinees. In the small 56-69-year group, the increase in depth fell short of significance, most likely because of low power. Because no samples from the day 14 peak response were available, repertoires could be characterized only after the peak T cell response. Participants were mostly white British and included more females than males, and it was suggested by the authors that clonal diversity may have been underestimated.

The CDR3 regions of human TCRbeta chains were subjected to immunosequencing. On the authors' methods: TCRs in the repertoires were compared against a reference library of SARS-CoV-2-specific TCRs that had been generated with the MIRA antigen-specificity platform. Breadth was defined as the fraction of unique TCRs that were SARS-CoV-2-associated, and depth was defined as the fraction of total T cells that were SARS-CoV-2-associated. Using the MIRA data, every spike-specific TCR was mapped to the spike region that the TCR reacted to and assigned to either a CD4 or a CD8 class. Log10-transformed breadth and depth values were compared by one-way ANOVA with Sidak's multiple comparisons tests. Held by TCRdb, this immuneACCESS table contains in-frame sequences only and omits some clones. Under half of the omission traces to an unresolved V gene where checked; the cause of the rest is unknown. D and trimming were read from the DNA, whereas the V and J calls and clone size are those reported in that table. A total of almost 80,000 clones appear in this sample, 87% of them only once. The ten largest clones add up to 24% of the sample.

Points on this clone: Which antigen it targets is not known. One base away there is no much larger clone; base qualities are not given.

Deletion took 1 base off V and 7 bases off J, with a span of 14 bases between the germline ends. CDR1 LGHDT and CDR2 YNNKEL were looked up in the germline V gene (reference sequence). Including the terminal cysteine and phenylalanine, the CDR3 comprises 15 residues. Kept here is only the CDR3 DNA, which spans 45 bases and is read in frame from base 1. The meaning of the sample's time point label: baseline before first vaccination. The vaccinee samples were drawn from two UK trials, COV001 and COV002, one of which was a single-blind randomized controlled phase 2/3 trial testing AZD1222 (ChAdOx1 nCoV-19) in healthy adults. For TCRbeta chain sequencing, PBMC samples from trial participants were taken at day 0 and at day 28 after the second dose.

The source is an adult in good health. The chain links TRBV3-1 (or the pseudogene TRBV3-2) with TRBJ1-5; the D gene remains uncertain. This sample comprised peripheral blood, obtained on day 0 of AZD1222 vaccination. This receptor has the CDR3 CASSQGALLGQPQHF. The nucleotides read TGTGCCAGCAGCCAAGGGGCCCTGCTTGGCCAGCCCCAGCATTTT.